The present T cell receptor (beta chain) was sequenced within a study of blood T cells in healthy people across ages (dated by TCRdb to about 2015). About the investigation overall: In model experiments, template switching captured roughly one uniquely barcoded TCR beta cDNA molecule for every two T cells. The donors were divided into four age groups: young (average around 17 years), middle-aged (approximately 39), aged (approximately 59) and long-lived (about 79). For two donors (one aged 18 to 30 and one aged 80 or older), the study analyzed two additional independent replicas of 1 million unique cDNA reads from the same blood draw. To track age-related changes in TCR beta repertoire diversity, the study relied on deep sequencing normalized with unique cDNA molecular identifiers. Overall study results and their limits: Observed TCR beta diversity per million T cells fell roughly linearly with age, and a significant reduction was already apparent by age roughly 40. The percentage of naive T cells measured by flow cytometry correlated strongly with observed TCR beta diversity. Donor CMV infection status was unknown, potentially confounding age-related changes in expanded clonotypes. Since profiling was done on bulk unsorted PBMCs, naive and antigen-experienced compartments could not be conclusively compared. Estimates of total diversity based on one million sequenced T cells were considered lower bounds and underestimates. Compared with the aged group, the long-lived group had more naive CD4+ T cells, fewer expanded clones and increased TCR diversity, suggesting age selection.

The library was made by 5' RACE. Instrument on record: Illumina HiSeq 2500. A second PCR of about 7 to 12 cycles was run with a J-beta primer mix and a sample-barcoded 5' primer. A unique molecular identifier was introduced onto each TCR beta cDNA molecule by a template-switch 5' adaptor carrying 12 random nucleotides. Each sample yielded at least 3 million CDR3-containing paired-end reads. First-strand cDNA was synthesized from all RNA with the Mint cDNA synthesis kit, primed by a TRBC-specific oligonucleotide. All cDNA was treated with uracil-DNA glycosylase and then went through a first 18-cycle PCR with the universal primers M1SS and BC2_uni_R. From the authors' description of their analysis: For normalization, 1 million high-quality reads, each with a distinct molecular identifier, were randomly selected from each sample. Instead of being binned into consensus sequences, reads with shared molecular identifiers were discarded. CDR3 identification, clonotype clustering and error correction used MiTCR with a Q25 quality threshold and the strictest error-elimination algorithm. A nonparametric unseen species model with Euler transformation was used to estimate lower-bound total TCR beta diversity. TCRdb passed the public sequencing reads through fastp at Q25 and MiXCR, retaining productive beta sequences. When rows share a CDR3 protein, they turn into one entry using the most common DNA and genes. The V and J calls were determined by TCRdb, not by the authors. Counted in this sample were hundreds of thousands of distinct CDR3 sequences; 20% to 25% of them appeared once. The top ten clones comprise 8% to 10% of the sample.

As to this clonotype: Its antigen is still unknown. Base qualities are not provided; no much larger clone lies one nucleotide away.

Donors were a few dozen systemically healthy Caucasian individuals from Russia aged roughly 6 to 90 years. Each donor gave around 9.9 milliliters of peripheral blood, collected into EDTA-treated Vacutainer tubes. Ficoll-Paque density-gradient centrifugation was used to isolate PBMCs, with at least 7 million per sample. Trizol reagent was used to extract total RNA from the PBMCs, yielding at least 6 micrograms per sample. For every donor, an aliquot of PBMCs went through flow cytometry to measure the percentages of naive CD45RAhigh/CD27high T cells. CDR1 and CDR2 are drawn from the germline V gene (reference sequence): LGHDT, YNNKEL. V sheds 1 base and J sheds 4 bases, leaving 13 bases between their ends. The CDR3 spans 15 residues, from the cysteine through the phenylalanine. The DNA shown is the 45-base CDR3, in frame from base 1. These data were also filed under a second study, of T cells of mothers and their children. From the second report: Donors were nine systemically healthy Caucasian individuals: three mothers and their six children. cDNA synthesis used all of the extracted RNA, with 1.5 ug of RNA in each 15 ul reaction. In the second PCR, the M1S primer introduced both the sample barcodes and 2-4 random nucleotides. Over 8.5 million TCR beta CDR3 reads were obtained for each mother, and 3 million to 3.5 million reads were obtained for each child. Thymic selection shapes the output of TCR recombination in a similar way in related and unrelated pairs, and inherited differences have a minor effect. Normalized repertoire overlap in related mother-child pairs was always slightly higher than in unrelated mother-child pairs, but the difference was never significant. No persistent microchimeric T cell clones were detected, at a sensitivity of roughly 100 clones per million clonotypes. The study used deep NGS to compare TCR beta repertoires of mothers and children, seeking features distinguishing related mother-child pairs from unrelated individuals. The mean age was about 40 +/- 4 years for the mothers and around 11 +/- 4 years for the children. After adapter ligation was performed with NEBNext reagents, the libraries were sequenced on an Illumina HiSeq 2000 with 100+100 nt paired-end reads. To avoid cross-contamination, the mother libraries and the child libraries were prepared a month apart and sequenced in separate runs. Each donor had between about 500,000 and 2,100,000 distinct TCR beta clonotypes identified. Naive TCR beta clonotypes were estimated from low-frequency clonotypes matched to each donor's FACS-determined naive share, without sorting.

The chain is encoded by TRBV3-1 joined to TRBJ2-5; matching of 6 bases hints at TRBD1 as the D gene. The sequence was collected from a boy aged 10-17 years in good health. The source material was blood. The CDR3 reads CASSQANRVRETQYF. The DNA is TGTGCCAGCAGCCAAGCGAACAGGGTCCGAGAGACCCAGTACTTC.